Reported below is one T cell receptor (beta chain). Germline V gene sequence: CDR1 SEHNR, CDR2 FQNEAQ (reference sequence). The CDR3 runs 14 residues. The trim removed 3 bases at V and 4 bases at J, leaving 4 bases unmatched. Seattle patient enrollment occurred during active infection, with longitudinal follow-up thereafter. This entry comes from a study of blood T cell repertoires in COVID-19. Across the study: The study drew acute and convalescent COVID-19 samples from the United States, Italy and Spain. Sources were T cells, B-cell-depleted T cells, or PBMCs; the material itself was cDNA or gDNA.

In the study's own analysis: Amplifying reference gene primers gave estimates of nucleated cell counts. Generated by immunoSEQ multiplex PCR, the TCRdb table keeps only in-frame clones and is missing some. V, J and clone size derive from that table, while D and trimming were established from the DNA sequence. The sample contains more than 300,000 clones, roughly nine tenths of which appear only once. Sequencing was performed on peripheral blood. The chain combines TRBV7-9 with TRBJ1-2; 8 bases map to TRBD1. This clonotype was obtained from a woman aged 30 to 39 with COVID-19, enrolled during active disease. CDR3 in amino acids: CASSLTGVGYGYTF. The DNA of the CDR3 is TGTGCCAGCAGCTTGACAGGGGTGGGCTATGGCTACACCTTC.